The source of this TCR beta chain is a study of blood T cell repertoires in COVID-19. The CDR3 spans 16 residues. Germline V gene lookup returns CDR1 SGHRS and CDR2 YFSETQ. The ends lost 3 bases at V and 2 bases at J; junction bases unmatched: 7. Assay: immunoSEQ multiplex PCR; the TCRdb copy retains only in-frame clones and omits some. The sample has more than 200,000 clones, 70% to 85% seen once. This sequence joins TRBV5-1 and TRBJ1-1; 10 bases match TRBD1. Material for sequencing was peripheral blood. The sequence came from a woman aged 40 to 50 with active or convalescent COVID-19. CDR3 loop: CASSWAGTGENTEAFF. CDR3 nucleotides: TGCGCCAGCAGCTGGGCCGGGACAGGGGAAAACACTGAAGCTTTCTTT.